The 7 T cell receptor beta chains in this list originate from one sample, sequenced in a study of CD4+ T cells in melanoma (dated 2022 in TCRdb). Library creation used the immunoSEQ multiplex PCR assay. This is the immuneACCESS table as TCRdb keeps it, with only in-frame sequences that have V and J called. A part of the clones is gone; compared with another copy, unresolved V genes explain less than half, and the rest is unexplained. This sample holds tens of thousands of clones; 55% to 75% were observed only once. Under 5.5% of the sample comes from the top ten. Material: tumor tissue. The receptors derive from a human donor with melanoma.

The rearrangement links TRBV7-6 to TRBJ1-2, with D perhaps matching TRBD1 (6 bases). Germline V lookup: CDR1 SGHVS, CDR2 FNYEAQ. The V end was cut by 7 bases, the J end by 7 bases, with 16 bases between. This CDR3 has 13 amino acids. This chain's CDR3 is CASTSSGASGYTF. The DNA of the CDR3 is TGTGCCAGCACCTCATCGGGGGCGTCTGGCTACACCTTC.

The rearrangement joins TRBV27 to TRBJ2-7; 7 positions agree with TRBD1. Germline CDR1 MNHEY, CDR2 SMNVEV (reference sequence). The J segment lost 2 bases and the V segment lost 6 bases, leaving 4 bases of the junction unmatched. The CDR3 extends over 13 amino acids. The CDR3 coding sequence is TGTGCCAGCAGAAGGGACAGTACCTACGAGCAGTACTTC. It specifies CASRRDSTYEQYF.

V gene TRBV19 combines with J gene TRBJ2-1; 8 bases agree with TRBD1. The CDR3 is 15 residues long. CDR1 is LNHDA and CDR2 is SQIVND in the germline V gene (reference sequence). Trimming at V came to 5 bases and at J to 7 bases, leaving 10 bases not matched to a gene. For the CDR3, the DNA is TGTGCCAGTAGTTTTGCAGGGGGCCGGCATAATGAGCAGTTCTTC. Its protein product is CASSFAGGRHNEQFF. The whole variable domain, remainder taken from reference TRBV19 and TRBJ2-1, is DGGITQSPKYLFRKEGQNVTLSCEQNLNHDAMYWYRQDPGQGLRLIYYSQIVNDFQKGDIAEGYSVSREKKESFPLTVTSAQKNPTAFYLCASSFAGGRHNEQFFGPGTRLTVL.

This clone has just a few counts. This rearrangement joins TRBV9 to TRBJ2-7, with D possibly matching TRBD1 (5 bases). Germline V gene data show CDR1 as SGDLS and CDR2 as YYNGEE. The CDR3 totals 19 residues. V was cut by 0 bases and J by 4 bases, with 26 bases left in between. CDR3 sequence: CASSVADIIGPPPNYEQYF. The CDR3 nucleotides read TGTGCCAGCAGCGTAGCGGACATAATCGGGCCTCCCCCAAATTACGAGCAGTACTTC. Using reference TRBV9 and TRBJ2-7 for the parts outside the CDR3, the full variable domain is DSGVTQTPKHLITATGQRVTLRCSPRSGDLSVYWYQQSLDQGLQFLIQYYNGEERAKGNILERFSAQQFPDLHSELNLSSLELGDSALYFCASSVADIIGPPPNYEQYFGPGTRLTVT.

The chain combines TRBV5-3 with TRBJ1-1; D remains unclear. TRBV5-3 is annotated as an ORF whose role is uncertain. The CDR3 length is 13 residues. The germline V and J ends were trimmed by 8 bases and 0 bases, with 11 bases remaining between them. The chain's CDR3 is CASSSSLNTEAFF. The DNA of the CDR3 is TGTGCCAGCAGTTCCTCACTGAACACTGAAGCTTTCTTT.

This chain joins TRBV18 and TRBJ1-1; tentatively, D is TRBD1 (6 bases). The CDR3 has 15 amino acids. The V end lost 8 bases, the J end lost 1 base, and 17 bases lay between the germline ends. Germline assignment: CDR1 KGHSH and CDR2 LQKENI. Written as DNA, the CDR3 is TGTGCCAGCGCCACAGGGTTAAAAGGGAACACTGAAGCTTTCTTT. Translated, it gives CASATGLKGNTEAFF.

This clone was observed many times. The chain combines TRBV4-3 with TRBJ1-1; the D is unclear. Trimming removed 1 base at V and 1 base at J, with 16 bases between. Germline CDR1 is LGHNA and CDR2 is YSLEER. This CDR3 spans 17 amino acids. CDR3 coding DNA: TGCGCCAGCAGCCAAGGCTGGTCAACACTACGGAACACTGAAGCTTTCTTT. Translated: CASSQGWSTLRNTEAFF.